The rows below give T cell receptor beta chains drawn from one sample of a study of blood T cells in healthy people across ages. TCRdb reprocessed the 5' RACE reads with MiXCR, giving one entry per CDR3 protein. The repertoire includes more than 800,000 distinct CDR3 sequences, more than 35% of them detected once, and under 20% sits in the top ten. The sequencing sample was made of blood. These TCRs come from a woman in her sixties or seventies in good health. The CDR3 runs from the conserved cysteine through the conserved F or W. D genes are given only for firm matches. Clone size is stated in some rows and not others, as once, few, many or a class when expanded.

abundance	d_gene	v_gene	j_gene	CDR3aa	CDR3nt
.	.	TRBV20-1	TRBJ1-2	CSARDPRQAINYGYTF	TGCAGTGCTAGAGATCCCCGACAGGCCATTAACTATGGCTACACCTTC
few	TRBD1	TRBV20-1	TRBJ2-7	CSASAPGQAVEQYF	TGCAGTGCTAGCGCCCCGGGACAGGCCGTCGAGCAGTACTTC
.	.	TRBV20-1	TRBJ2-3	CSASPAGRGTDTQYF	TGCAGTGCTAGTCCCGCCGGGCGGGGCACAGATACGCAGTATTTT
.	TRBD1	TRBV9	TRBJ1-4	CASSSRTGIEKLFF	TGTGCCAGCAGCTCCCGGACAGGGATTGAAAAACTGTTTTTT
.	.	TRBV15	TRBJ1-2	CATSSPGGSWNGYTF	TGTGCCACCAGCAGCCCGGGGGGCTCCTGGAATGGCTACACCTTC
.	.	TRBV9	TRBJ2-5	CASSVESGVETQYF	TGTGCCAGCAGCGTAGAGAGTGGGGTTGAGACCCAGTACTTC
.	.	TRBV20-1	TRBJ1-2	CSARDLIGYTF	TGCAGTGCTAGGGACCTTATTGGCTACACCTTC
.	.	TRBV4-2	TRBJ2-3	CASSQDTVSGAPTQYF	TGTGCCAGCAGCCAAGATACAGTCTCGGGGGCCCCCACGCAGTATTTT
.	TRBD1	TRBV29-1	TRBJ2-7	CSVVTGTGGISYEQYF	TGCAGCGTTGTTACCGGGACAGGAGGGATCTCCTACGAGCAGTACTTC
once	.	TRBV28	TRBJ1-5	CASTQLGQPQHF	TGTGCCAGCACCCAACTTGGTCAGCCCCAGCATTTT
few	.	TRBV27	TRBJ1-4	CASSLEGRPNEKLFF	TGTGCCAGCAGTTTAGAGGGGAGGCCTAATGAAAAACTGTTTTTT
once	TRBD1	TRBV6-5	TRBJ2-7	CASSYIVGTEAYEQYF	TGTGCCAGCAGTTACATTGTCGGGACAGAGGCCTACGAGCAGTACTTC
.	.	TRBV10-3	TRBJ2-7	CAISDPRGSNEQYF	TGTGCCATCAGTGACCCTAGGGGGAGCAACGAGCAGTACTTC
.	.	TRBV27	TRBJ2-7	CASSPVGYEQYF	TGTGCCAGCAGTCCGGTGGGGTACGAGCAGTACTTC
.	TRBD1	TRBV5-1	TRBJ1-2	CASSPGTGGTNYGYTF	TGCGCCAGCAGCCCCGGGACAGGGGGCACTAACTATGGCTACACCTTC
.	.	TRBV25-1	TRBJ1-2	CASSGPQYYGYTF	TGTGCCAGCAGTGGGCCACAGTACTATGGCTACACCTTC
.	TRBD2	TRBV29-1	TRBJ2-7	CSVYESGRSYEQYF	TGCAGCGTTTACGAGAGCGGGAGATCCTACGAGCAGTACTTC
.	.	TRBV10-3	TRBJ1-2	CAISASGPDGYTF	TGTGCCATCAGTGCTTCGGGGCCAGATGGCTACACCTTC
.	TRBD2	TRBV27	TRBJ2-1	CASSLYGGLAGGGEQFF	TGTGCCAGCAGTTTATATGGGGGACTAGCGGGAGGTGGTGAGCAGTTCTTC
few	TRBD1	TRBV7-6	TRBJ1-2	CASSLAGTDHGYTF	TGTGCCAGCAGCTTAGCTGGGACAGACCATGGCTACACCTTC
.	.	TRBV6-4	TRBJ2-1	CASSDNIHFRGEQFF	TGTGCCAGCAGTGACAATATACATTTTAGGGGGGAGCAGTTCTTC
.	TRBD2	TRBV6-1	TRBJ2-1	CASSASGSFEQFF	TGTGCCAGCAGCGCGAGCGGGAGTTTTGAGCAGTTCTTC
.	.	TRBV7-9	TRBJ2-3	CASSPGDTSTDTQYF	TGTGCCAGCAGCCCCGGCGACACTAGCACAGATACGCAGTATTTT
.	.	TRBV4-1	TRBJ2-7	CASSQPGRGSYEQYF	TGCGCCAGCAGCCAGCCCGGTAGGGGCTCCTACGAGCAGTACTTC
.	TRBD1	TRBV4-1	TRBJ1-1	CASSQDNRDRGGKTEAFF	TGCGCCAGCAGCCAAGACAATCGGGACAGGGGGGGGAAAACTGAAGCTTTCTTT
.	TRBD2	TRBV7-6	TRBJ2-1	CASSPGTTKGNEQFF	TGTGCCAGCAGCCCCGGGACTACAAAGGGCAATGAGCAGTTCTTC
few	.	TRBV3-1	TRBJ2-3	CARSEGMTDTQYF	TGTGCCAGGTCAGAGGGGATGACAGATACGCAGTATTTT
.	.	TRBV12-3/TRBV12-4	TRBJ2-1	CASRRRAGPHKQFF	TGTGCCAGCAGGCGGAGGGCCGGCCCCCATAAGCAGTTCTTC
.	.	TRBV9	TRBJ2-5	CASSVGGPEETQYF	TGTGCCAGCAGCGTAGGGGGACCCGAAGAGACCCAGTACTTC
once	TRBD2	TRBV7-9	TRBJ2-3	CASSSLLAGTDTQYF	TGTGCCAGCAGCTCCCTACTAGCGGGAACAGATACGCAGTATTTT
once	.	TRBV7-2	TRBJ2-7	CASSLVLVLTYEQYF	TGTGCCAGCAGCTTAGTTCTGGTCCTTACCTACGAGCAGTACTTC
few	.	TRBV6-2/TRBV6-3	TRBJ2-3	CASSPDGGMTDTQYF	TGTGCCAGCAGCCCAGATGGGGGTATGACAGATACGCAGTATTTT
.	TRBD1	TRBV5-6	TRBJ2-1	CASSLATGGDEQFF	TGTGCCAGCAGCTTGGCGACAGGGGGAGATGAGCAGTTCTTC
.	TRBD2	TRBV12-3/TRBV12-4	TRBJ2-7	CASSFDSGTSVYF	TGTGCCAGCAGTTTCGACTCCGGGACTAGCGTGTACTTC
many	.	TRBV20-1	TRBJ2-4	CSASGSAKNIQYF	TGCAGTGCTAGCGGGAGTGCCAAAAACATTCAGTACTTC
few	TRBD1	TRBV7-2	TRBJ1-6	CASSAQGVLLHF	TGTGCCAGCAGCGCACAGGGGGTGCTCCTCCACTTT
many	.	TRBV27	TRBJ1-6	CASSLSPQNNSPLHF	TGTGCCAGCAGTTTATCCCCACAGAATAATTCACCCCTCCACTTT
.	TRBD2	TRBV6-5	TRBJ2-1	CASSYSPGTSGRSYNEQFF	TGTGCCAGCAGTTACTCCCCCGGGACTAGCGGGAGGTCCTACAATGAGCAGTTCTTC
few	.	TRBV20-1	TRBJ1-2	CSARDNGQGHGYTF	TGCAGTGCTAGAGATAACGGCCAGGGACATGGCTACACCTTC
.	.	TRBV7-3	TRBJ2-1	CASSLGGENEQFF	TGTGCCAGCAGCTTAGGAGGGGAGAATGAGCAGTTCTTC
.	TRBD2	TRBV20-1	TRBJ2-7	CSAIQTPSGSREQYF	TGCAGTGCGATCCAGACCCCTAGCGGGAGTCGCGAGCAGTACTTC
many	TRBD2	TRBV29-1	TRBJ2-4	CSVDRGRAGIQYF	TGCAGCGTTGATCGGGGGAGGGCAGGCATTCAGTACTTC
.	TRBD2	TRBV28	TRBJ2-3	CASRLYRGGRANTDTQYF	TGTGCCAGCAGACTTTATAGGGGCGGGAGGGCCAACACAGATACGCAGTATTTT
few	TRBD1	TRBV28	TRBJ2-3	CATLQGTDTQYF	TGTGCCACCTTACAGGGGACAGATACGCAGTATTTT
.	.	TRBV29-1	TRBJ2-3	CSVALDLHGTQYF	TGCAGCGTTGCCCTGGATTTGCATGGTACGCAGTATTTT
many	.	TRBV24-1	TRBJ2-5	CATSDRLAAGETQYF	TGTGCCACCAGTGATAGGCTTGCGGCGGGGGAGACCCAGTACTTC
.	.	TRBV6-2/TRBV6-3	TRBJ2-4	CASSYGTDIQYF	TGTGCCAGCAGTTACGGGACTGACATTCAGTACTTC
few	.	TRBV5-1	TRBJ2-2	CASSLRETGELFF	TGCGCCAGCAGCTTGCGGGAGACCGGGGAGCTGTTTTTT
.	.	TRBV10-2	TRBJ2-3	CASGERFSGISTDTQYF	TGCGCCAGCGGTGAGAGATTTAGCGGAATAAGCACAGATACGCAGTATTTT
few	TRBD2	TRBV29-1	TRBJ2-1	CSVAAGGNEQFF	TGCAGCGTTGCGGCGGGAGGGAATGAGCAGTTCTTC
.	TRBD1	TRBV27	TRBJ2-1	CASSPRTGLVPYNEQFF	TGTGCCAGCAGTCCCCGGACAGGCTTAGTACCCTACAATGAGCAGTTCTTC
.	.	TRBV10-3	TRBJ1-6	CAIRSSYNAPLHF	TGTGCCATCCGGAGCTCCTATAATGCACCCCTCCACTTT
.	.	TRBV7-9	TRBJ2-7	CASSLQTPPYEQYF	TGTGCCAGCAGCTTACAAACCCCTCCCTACGAGCAGTACTTC
few	.	TRBV10-3	TRBJ1-2	CAISGGVANYGYTF	TGTGCCATCAGCGGGGGGGTTGCGAACTATGGCTACACCTTC
.	.	TRBV7-8	TRBJ2-7	CASSRSSENYEQYF	TGTGCCAGCAGCCGGTCCTCAGAGAATTACGAGCAGTACTTC